This T cell receptor beta chain was sequenced in a study of blood T cell repertoires in COVID-19. Study at large: COVID-19 samples from acute and convalescent phases originated in the United States, Italy and Spain. From T cells, B-cell-depleted T cells, or PBMCs came the material, which was cDNA or gDNA.

This CDR3 spans 15 amino acids. The V gene lost 4 bases and the J gene lost 2 bases, with 11 bases spanning the gap. Germline V CDR1 and CDR2: SGHTA, FQGNSA. Here immunoSEQ multiplex PCR was the method, and the copy in TCRdb shows in-frame clones only, minus some. The sample carries under 200,000 clones, about 90% recorded once. The TCR comes from a woman aged 50 to 60 who had recovered from COVID-19. The chain links TRBV7-2 to TRBJ2-2; D might be TRBD1 (6 bases). Sequencing was performed on PBMCs or T cells enriched from blood (not recorded which). CDR3 DNA: TGTGCCAGCAGCTGGGGGCTTTTTAACACCGGGGAGCTGTTTTTT. Translating gives CASSWGLFNTGELFF. Drawing the rest from reference TRBV7-2 and TRBJ2-2, the complete variable domain is GAGVSQSPSNKVTEKGKDVELRCDPISGHTALYWYRQSLGQGLEFLIYFQGNSAPDKSGLPSDRFSAERTGGSVSTLTIQRTQQEDSAVYLCASSWGLFNTGELFFGEGSRLTVL.